What follows are 20 T cell receptor beta chains derived from one specimen sequenced in a study of T-cell reconstitution after alpha-beta-depleted transplantation in children. The TCRbeta library incorporated unique molecular identifiers. One entry per CDR3 protein, called by TCRdb with MiXCR from the PCR reads. The sample has 130,000 to 150,000 distinct CDR3 sequences, about 9% seen once. Here the sequenced sample was PBMCs, mostly from graft donor cells, taken 180 days after TCRalphabeta/CD19-depleted stem cell transplant. Source of these receptors: a female patient aged 2-10 years who had a stem cell transplant for congenital amegakaryocytic thrombocytopenia, so the T cells may come from the graft donor.

Many counts were recorded for this clonotype. This chain links TRBV6-5 with TRBJ1-1; D possibly corresponds to TRBD1 (6 bases). With 7 bases removed from V and 11 bases from J, the gap between germline ends came to 20 bases. The CDR3 extends over 13 amino acids. CDR1 is MNHEY, CDR2 SVGAGI, per germline. The CDR3 region has the DNA TGTGCCAGCACTCATCCGGGGGGCGTGAGTGCTTTCTTT. As protein: CASTHPGGVSAFF.

Ten or more counts support this clonotype. The chain is built from TRBV7-2 and TRBJ2-7, with 8 bases fitting TRBD2. After removal of 2 bases from V and 3 bases from J, the junction contained 6 bases not matched to a gene. This CDR3 contains 15 residues. Germline-derived CDR1 and CDR2 are SGHTA and FQGNSA. The CDR3 nucleotides read TGTGCCAGCAGCTTACGGGGGGGACCGCTCTACGAGCAGTACTTC. Its protein product is CASSLRGGPLYEQYF.

This clonotype has ten or more counts. V usage is TRBV6-2 or TRBV6-3 and J usage is TRBJ2-1; maybe TRBD1 (6 bases). This CDR3 spans 18 amino acids. The V and J ends lost 1 base and 0 bases respectively, with 16 bases between them. Germline CDR1 reads MNHEY; CDR2 reads SVGEGT. CDR3 in amino acids: CASSYFWNRASSYNEQFF. The CDR3 bases are TGTGCCAGCAGTTACTTCTGGAACAGGGCGAGCTCCTACAATGAGCAGTTCTTC.

This clonotype came up a few times. The chain employs TRBV28 and TRBJ2-1; 16 positions agree with TRBD2. This CDR3 contains 17 residues. V dropped 6 bases and J dropped 6; count of bases not matched to a gene: 8. The V gene's germline CDR1 is MDHEN and CDR2 SYDVKM. As DNA, the CDR3 is TGTGCCAGCAGCCCGGGACTAGCGGGGGGGCCCTCCAATGAGCAGTTCTTC. Its translation is CASSPGLAGGPSNEQFF.

This clonotype was observed at least ten times. The gene calls are TRBV5-4 and TRBJ1-6; TRBD1 matches at 10 bases. The J segment lost 9 bases and the V segment lost 3 bases, leaving 3 bases of the junction unmatched. The CDR3 consists of 14 residues. CDR1 SGHNT and CDR2 YYREEE come from the germline V gene (reference sequence). The chain's CDR3 is CASSYGQGVSPLHF. The CDR3 DNA sequence: TGTGCCAGCAGCTACGGACAGGGGGTTTCACCCCTCCACTTT.

This clonotype was seen a few times. The chain uses TRBV20-1 and TRBJ2-1; 9 nucleotides line up with TRBD2. The V gene's germline CDR1 is DFQATT and CDR2 SNEGSKA (reference sequence). This CDR3 is 13 amino acids long. J gave up 10 bases and V 4 bases, and 8 bases lay outside the gene matches. The CDR3 nucleotides are TGCAGTGCTATTGGCGGGGGGGCTGGAGAGCAGTTCTTC. Protein: CSAIGGGAGEQFF.

J is TRBJ2-3 and V is TRBV7-2; D perhaps matches TRBD2 (6 bases). The ends were cut back, 1 base at V and 10 bases at J, with 18 bases in the middle. The germline CDR1 and CDR2 sequences are SGHTA and FQGNSA. The CDR3 length is 15 residues. The CDR3, as DNA: TGTGCCAGCAGCTTAGAAATGCCACGGAGGGCCCCGCAGTATTTT. Amino acids: CASSLEMPRRAPQYF.

This clonotype occurred many times. The genes are TRBV5-1 and TRBJ2-3; the D gene is possibly TRBD2 (6 bases). Germline V gene data show CDR1 as SGHRS and CDR2 as YFSETQ. Trimming shortened V by 4 bases and J by 5 bases, and 17 bases separated the two germline ends. This CDR3 has 15 residues. The CDR3 DNA is TGCGCCAGCAGCCTGGGGGGTCTCCGGGGAGATACGCAGTATTTT. This encodes CASSLGGLRGDTQYF.

This clonotype was seen repeatedly, ten times or more. The V gene is TRBV5-1, the J gene TRBJ2-7; D is unclear. V lost 0 bases, J lost 3 bases, and 13 bases lay in between. Germline V gene data show CDR1 as SGHRS and CDR2 as YFSETQ. This CDR3 has 15 amino acids. CDR3 in DNA: TGCGCCAGCAGCTTGGCCGTTTTCCCGGTCTACGAGCAGTACTTC. Translating it yields CASSLAVFPVYEQYF.

The rearrangement joins TRBV15 to TRBJ2-7; 7 bases align to TRBD2. V lost 2 bases to trimming and J lost 6 bases; unmatched junction nucleotides: 7. The CDR3 is 14 amino acids. CDR1 LNHNV and CDR2 YYDKDF come from the germline V gene (reference sequence). The CDR3 loop is CATSRKRDGLEQYF. CDR3 DNA: TGTGCCACCAGCAGAAAGCGGGACGGCCTCGAGCAGTACTTC.

This clonotype occurred many times. The chain uses TRBV12-3 or TRBV12-4 and TRBJ2-3; 10 bases fit TRBD1. This CDR3 contains 15 residues. V gave up 6 bases and J gave up 5 bases; unmatched junction bases: 8. CDR3 sequence reads: CASSPMGQGLDTQYF. The CDR3 coding sequence is TGTGCCAGCAGCCCCATGGGACAGGGGCTAGATACGCAGTATTTT.

There are many counts of this clonotype. The rearrangement joins TRBV2 to TRBJ2-5, with D possibly matching TRBD1 (5 bases). The CDR3 spans 12 residues. Germline V gene data show CDR1 as SNHLY and CDR2 as FYNNEI. The germline V and J ends were trimmed by 7 bases and 2 bases, with 8 bases remaining between them. For the CDR3, the DNA is TGTGCCAGCAAGTCAGGGCAAGAGACCCAGTACTTC. It is translated as CASKSGQETQYF.

At least ten counts were recorded for this clonotype. The rearrangement links TRBV5-1 to TRBJ2-2, with 7 bases lining up with TRBD1. Trimming at V came to 2 bases and at J to 6 bases, leaving 10 bases not matched to a gene. The CDR3 runs to 16 residues. Germline V lookup: CDR1 SGHRS, CDR2 YFSETQ. CDR3 sequence reads: CASSFLQGVYSGELFF. In nucleotides, the CDR3 is TGCGCCAGCAGCTTTCTTCAGGGGGTTTACTCCGGGGAGCTGTTTTTT.

This clonotype was counted only a few times. The rearrangement joins TRBV11-2 to TRBJ1-2; D is perhaps TRBD1 (5 bases). In germline, CDR1 is SGHAT, CDR2 FQNNGV. The CDR3 spans 14 residues. Between the trimmed V and J ends, which lost 1 base and 8 bases, there was a span of 14 bases. CDR3 DNA sequence: TGTGCCAGCAGCTTAGCCGGGACCAAAAGCGGCTACACCTTC. Encoded protein: CASSLAGTKSGYTF. The full variable domain, rest sourced from reference TRBV11-2 and TRBJ1-2, is EAGVAQSPRYKIIEKRQSVAFWCNPISGHATLYWYQQILGQGPKLLIQFQNNGVVDDSQLPKDRFSAERLKGVDSTLKIQPAKLEDSAVYLCASSLAGTKSGYTFGSGTRLTVV.

The chain has TRBV11-2 and TRBJ2-7, with 10 bases identical to TRBD1. Germline CDR1 is SGHAT and CDR2 is FQNNGV. CDR3 length equals 15 residues. J was trimmed by 2 bases and V by 5 bases; bases with no gene match: 6. The CDR3 coding sequence is TGTGCCAGCAGCCCCCGGACAGGGGGAACCTACGAGCAGTACTTC. It yields the protein CASSPRTGGTYEQYF.

V is TRBV2 and J is TRBJ2-2; D gene ambiguous. The CDR3 sequence is 15 residues long. Germline-derived CDR1 and CDR2 are SNHLY and FYNNEI. The V end lost 4 bases, the J end lost 2 bases, and 11 bases lay between the germline ends. The CDR3 DNA reads as TGTGCCAGCAGTGCCCCCTTTGGAAACACCGGGGAGCTGTTTTTT. Its protein is CASSAPFGNTGELFF.

This clonotype was recorded many times. The rearrangement links TRBV5-1 to TRBJ1-1; D remains ambiguous. Germline V gene lookup returns CDR1 SGHRS and CDR2 YFSETQ. Trimming pared 1 base from V and 10 bases from J, leaving 14 bases between. CDR3 length: 13 residues. The CDR3 region has the DNA TGCGCCAGCAGCTTGTTGGGAGTACTTGGAGCTTTCTTT. Residues: CASSLLGVLGAFF.

This clonotype was observed a handful of times. The genes are TRBV29-1 and TRBJ1-1; D is undetermined. Deletions cut 4 bases from V and 10 bases from J, with 13 bases between. The CDR3 has 11 amino acids. The germline CDR1 and CDR2 sequences are SQVTM and ANQGSEA. The CDR3 region has the DNA TGCAGCGTTGTCCTCTCAGAGCTAGCTTTCTTT. Amino acids: CSVVLSELAFF.

The sample holds many counts of this clonotype. The J gene is TRBJ2-1, the V gene TRBV7-8; D might be TRBD2 (5 bases). Germline CDR1 is SGHVS and CDR2 is FQNEAQ. The CDR3 length is 15 residues. The V end lost 3 bases, the J end lost 6 bases, and 15 bases lay between the germline ends. Here the CDR3 reads CASSLREIRGNEQFF. CDR3 bases: TGTGCCAGCAGCTTGAGAGAGATCCGGGGCAATGAGCAGTTCTTC.

This clonotype turned up a few times. This rearrangement joins TRBV15 to TRBJ1-2; perhaps TRBD1 as D (5 bases). Deletions cut 0 bases from V and 4 bases from J, with 9 bases between. In germline, CDR1 is LNHNV, CDR2 YYDKDF (reference sequence). The CDR3 length is 14 residues. CDR3 amino acids: CATSRDLTAYGYTF. The CDR3 DNA reads TGTGCCACCAGCAGAGATTTGACAGCCTATGGCTACACCTTC.